This TCR beta chain originates from a study of T cells in Graves' hyperthyroidism and ophthalmopathy. Only a few counts were recorded for this clonotype. Researchers took RNA transcripts and amplified the TCR beta CDR3 regions from them. The HTBI primer set drove a first-round RT-PCR of the TCR CDR3. TCRdb redid the calling of the multiplex PCR reads with MiXCR, one entry per CDR3 protein. The profile covers 550,000 to 800,000 distinct CDR3 sequences, with over 15% appearing a single time and 8.4% taken by the ten largest. The V segment lost 5 bases and the J segment 8 bases; nucleotides outside the gene matches: 9. This CDR3 spans 14 amino acids.

Sequenced material: blood. The chain has TRBV12-3 or TRBV12-4 and TRBJ2-7; 10 bases align to TRBD1. The sequence came from a man aged 18 to 29 with Graves' hyperthyroidism. CDR3 DNA: TGTGCCAGCAGTCACCGGGACAGGGGAAATCAGCAGTACTTC. Its translation: CASSHRDRGNQQYF.